This T cell receptor (beta chain) was retrieved from a study of blood T cells in healthy people across ages. A second PCR, run for about 6 to 12 cycles, used a sample-barcoded 5' primer plus a J-beta primer mix. TCRdb processed the 5' RACE reads anew with MiXCR; each CDR3 protein has one entry. The sample has 750,000 or so distinct CDR3 sequences; 20% to 25% are singletons. The CDR3 length is 12 residues. V lost 3 bases and J lost 4, with 6 bases in between. Germline CDR1 reads KGHDR; CDR2 reads SFDVKD. This sample also belongs to another study, concerning T cells of mothers and their children.

Sequencing used blood. The V and J genes are TRBV24-1 and TRBJ2-7, with no clear D. The receptor's source is a boy aged 5-17 years in good health. The CDR3 nucleotides read TGTGCCACCAGTGATCATTATTACGAGCAGTACTTC. Amino acid sequence: CATSDHYYEQYF.